This T cell receptor (beta chain) was sequenced for a study of T-cell reconstitution after alpha-beta-depleted transplantation in children. Remarks on this clonotype: Its antigen is undetermined.

The CDR3 runs 14 residues. V was trimmed by 3 bases and J by 1 base, leaving 9 bases between them. Germline CDR1 is MNHEY and CDR2 is SMNVEV (reference sequence). Unique molecular identifiers tagged the TCRbeta library. TCRdb independently ran MiXCR on the PCR reads; one entry per CDR3 protein. Of about 58,000 distinct CDR3 sequences listed, about 40% are singletons. Study-wide findings and caveats: In patients about two months after transplant, alpha-beta T cells reportedly arose from several hundred expanded graft clones. Once a year had passed after transplant, T-cell counts and diversity came mostly from newly produced T cells. Surviving thymic progenitors and recipient T cells were the source of high TCRbeta diversity at day 60 in some patients.

The source was PBMCs, mostly from graft donor cells, collected 360 days after TCRalphabeta/CD19-depleted stem cell transplant. V gene TRBV27 combines with J gene TRBJ1-1; maybe TRBD1 (5 bases). The origin of this receptor is a male patient aged 5 to 17 who had a stem cell transplant for acute lymphoblastic leukemia, so the T cells may come from the graft donor. CDR3 sequence reads: CASSFSGGNTEAFF. For the CDR3, the DNA is TGTGCCAGCAGTTTTTCCGGGGGGAACACTGAAGCTTTCTTT.